What follows are 5 T cell receptor beta chains derived from one specimen sequenced in a study of blood T cells in healthy people across ages. Sample-barcoded 5' priming and a J-beta primer mix drove a second PCR of roughly 7 to 11 cycles. TCRdb re-derived calls from the 5' RACE reads in MiXCR, one entry per CDR3 protein. The sample contains roughly 680,000 distinct CDR3 sequences, 52% of which appear only once. Source material: blood. The receptors were sampled from an elderly woman in good health.

J is TRBJ1-4 and V is TRBV5-6; 12 bases are a match to TRBD1. The J segment lost 11 bases and the V segment lost 3 bases, leaving 11 bases of the junction unmatched. The V gene's germline CDR1 is SGHDT and CDR2 YYEEEE. The CDR3 contains 16 residues. The CDR3 nucleotides are TGTGCCAGCAGCTCGCGGGACAGGGGGCGAAAGGACAAACTGTTTTTT. It encodes CASSSRDRGRKDKLFF.

V gene TRBV6-6 combines with J gene TRBJ1-1; 7 nucleotides align to TRBD1. Germline CDR1 and CDR2: MNHNY and SVGAGI (reference sequence). The CDR3 spans 16 residues. The V segment lost 4 bases and the J segment 1 base; nucleotides outside the gene matches: 9. In DNA form, the CDR3 reads TGTGCCAGCAGTTCGCCTTGGACAGGACAGAACACTGAAGCTTTCTTT. Translating gives CASSSPWTGQNTEAFF.

For this clonotype: An end of the junction differs from the germline gene, which may be a read error. CDR3 DNA sequence: TGCACCAGCAGCACGGGACCGAATAGCAATCAGCCCCAGCATTTT. It is translated as CTSSTGPNSNQPQHF. The chain recombines TRBV5-1 with TRBJ1-5; perhaps TRBD1 as D (5 bases). Germline assignment: CDR1 SGHRS and CDR2 YFSETQ. The CDR3 consists of 15 residues. Complete variable domain (other parts from reference TRBV5-1 and TRBJ1-5): KAGVTQTPRYLIKTRGQQVTLSCSPISGHRSVSWYQQTPGQGLQFLFEYFSETQRNKGNFPGRFSGRQFSNSRSEMNVSTLELGDSALYLCTSSTGPNSNQPQHFGDGTRLSIL.

This clonotype has only one observation. V and J are TRBV29-1 and TRBJ2-1, with D perhaps matching TRBD2 (6 bases). This CDR3 region has 15 residues. Trimming pared 3 bases from V and 0 bases from J, leaving 12 bases between. The germline CDR1 and CDR2 sequences are SQVTM and ANQGSEA. In DNA, the CDR3 is TGCAGCGTTGAGGGAAGCGGGTACTCCTACAATGAGCAGTTCTTC. Amino acid sequence: CSVEGSGYSYNEQFF.

The chain is built from TRBV27 and TRBJ1-5; 7 bases are a match to TRBD1. This CDR3 spans 18 amino acids. Trimming cost V 1 base and J 2 bases; bases outside gene matches: 11. Germline-derived CDR1 and CDR2 are MNHEY and SMNVEV (reference sequence). The CDR3 DNA follows: TGTGCCAGCAGTTTATACATACAGGGGAATTTCGGCAATCAGCCCCAGCATTTT. This translates into CASSLYIQGNFGNQPQHF.